The clone carrying this T cell receptor beta chain was seen ten or more times. Its matching antigen is unknown. Fresh 10 ml peripheral blood yielded PBMCs. The record originates from a study of T cells in Graves' hyperthyroidism and ophthalmopathy. Using RNA transcripts as the source, TCR beta CDR3 regions were amplified. HTBI primers were the set used in a first-round RT-PCR of the TCR CDR3. TCRdb reprocessed the multiplex PCR reads via MiXCR and lists one record per CDR3 protein. Here the sample spans fewer than 750,000 distinct CDR3 sequences, roughly 14% being singletons. The study, taken as a whole, reports: Ophthalmopathy onset followed model prediction by a median about six months.

With V trimmed by 5 bases and J by 0 bases, 10 bases remained unmatched. The CDR3 is made up of 17 amino acids. Germline CDR1 and CDR2: MNHEY and SMNVEV (reference sequence). The sample taken for sequencing was blood. The receptor was derived from a woman aged 50 to 60 with Graves' ophthalmopathy. The chain couples TRBV27 to TRBJ2-4, with 7 bases fitting TRBD1. The CDR3 DNA is TGTGCCAGCAGTATCAGACAGGGAAGCTTAGCCAAAAACATTCAGTACTTC. It yields the protein CASSIRQGSLAKNIQYF.